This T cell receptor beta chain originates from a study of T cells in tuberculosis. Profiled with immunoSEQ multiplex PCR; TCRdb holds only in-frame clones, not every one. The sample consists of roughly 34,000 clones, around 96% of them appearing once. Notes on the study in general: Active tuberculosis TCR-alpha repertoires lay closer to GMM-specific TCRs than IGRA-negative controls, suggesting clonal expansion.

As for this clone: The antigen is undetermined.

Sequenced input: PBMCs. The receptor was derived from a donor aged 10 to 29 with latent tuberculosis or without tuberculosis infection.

The CDR3 loop reads CASSTKGTVSAIQYF. Written as DNA, the CDR3 is TGTGCCAGTAGTACGAAGGGGACTGTGTCCGCCATTCAGTACTTC. The chain has TRBV5-4 and TRBJ2-4; D is perhaps TRBD2 (6 bases). The CDR3 has 15 amino acids. The V and J ends lost 8 bases and 9 bases respectively, with 24 bases between them. Germline CDR1 SGHNT, CDR2 YYREEE (reference sequence).